This note documents a single T cell receptor (beta chain) sequence. Its antigen is currently not known. Qualities for individual bases were not recorded, and no much larger clone is one base off. The data originate from a study of response to subunit inactivated influenza vaccine (dated by TCRdb to 2016 to 2018). Broadly, across the study: The study used deep quantitative T cell receptor repertoire profiling to track responses to a trivalent subunit inactivated influenza vaccine. Here is what the overall study found, with its caveats: The authors proposed that each seasonal influenza vaccination may bring in only a limited number of new T cells.

V has 0 bases trimmed and J has 9 bases trimmed; junction bases matching no gene number 11. Based on the germline V gene, the CDR1 and CDR2 sequences are KGHSH and LQKENI. The CDR3 has 16 amino acids, counting the end cysteine and phenylalanine. The kept DNA is CDR3 alone, 48 bases in frame from the first base. Library method: RT-PCR. The reads were generated on an Illumina HiSeq 2500. TCRdb's own reprocessing of the public reads used fastp at Q25 and MiXCR and kept productive beta chains. Here each entry gathers all rows of one CDR3 protein and keeps the most common genes and DNA. Within this sample are hundreds of thousands of distinct CDR3 sequences, with about 15% of them counted one time only. The top ten clones comprise 3% to 3.5% of the sample.

The rearranged chain carries TRBV18 and TRBJ1-5; 7 bases in the junction line up with TRBD1. Sequencing was performed on CD4+ T cells sorted from PBMCs, taken around 25 months after vaccination. This clonotype was obtained from a man aged 45 to 75 who received an inactivated influenza vaccine. Donor details come from another sample of the same person, matched by shared clones. The CDR3 loop reads CASSPPGQGGIRPQHF. The nucleotide sequence is TGTGCCAGCTCACCACCCGGACAAGGGGGCATTCGGCCCCAGCATTTT.